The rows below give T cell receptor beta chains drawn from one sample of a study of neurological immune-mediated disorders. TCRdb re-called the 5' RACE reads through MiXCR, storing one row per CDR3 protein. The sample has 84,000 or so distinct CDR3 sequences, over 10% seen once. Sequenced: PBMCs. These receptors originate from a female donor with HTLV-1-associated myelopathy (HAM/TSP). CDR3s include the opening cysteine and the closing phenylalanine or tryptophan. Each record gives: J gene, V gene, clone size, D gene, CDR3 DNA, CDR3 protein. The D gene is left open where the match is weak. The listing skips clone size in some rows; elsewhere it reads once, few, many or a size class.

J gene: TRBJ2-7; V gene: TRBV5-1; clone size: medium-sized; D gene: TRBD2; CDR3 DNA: TGCGCCAGCAGCGTAGCCCGGGGGGGCCAGTCCTACGAGCAGTACTTC; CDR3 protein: CASSVARGGQSYEQYF
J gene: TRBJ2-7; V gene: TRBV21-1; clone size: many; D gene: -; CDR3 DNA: TGTGCCAGCAGCAAAGGTCGCAGGGCGGAGGAGCAGTACTTC; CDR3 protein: CASSKGRRAEEQYF
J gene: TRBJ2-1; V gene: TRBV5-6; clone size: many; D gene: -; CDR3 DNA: TGTGCCAGCAGCCCGACAGGAGATGAGCAGTTCTTC; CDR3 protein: CASSPTGDEQFF
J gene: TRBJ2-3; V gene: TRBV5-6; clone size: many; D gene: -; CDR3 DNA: TGTGCCAGCAGCCAACAGGGCCGAGATACGCAGTATTTT; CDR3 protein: CASSQQGRDTQYF
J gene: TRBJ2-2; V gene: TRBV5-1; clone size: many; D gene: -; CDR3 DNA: TGCGCCAGCAACGACTACCGTGGAACCCTTAACACCGGGGAGCTGTTTTTT; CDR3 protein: CASNDYRGTLNTGELFF
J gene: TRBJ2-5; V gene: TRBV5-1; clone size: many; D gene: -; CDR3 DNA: TGCGCCAGCAGCTCCGGGACACAAAAAGAGACCCAGTACTTC; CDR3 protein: CASSSGTQKETQYF
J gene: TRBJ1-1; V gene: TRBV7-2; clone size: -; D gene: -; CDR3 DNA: TGTGCCAGCAGCTCCGGGACATATGTGAACACTGAAGCTTTCTTT; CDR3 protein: CASSSGTYVNTEAFF
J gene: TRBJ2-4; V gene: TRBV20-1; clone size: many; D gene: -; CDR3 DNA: TGCAGTGCTAGTGGGTCGAGCTGGGACAAAAACATTCAGTACTTC; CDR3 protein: CSASGSSWDKNIQYF
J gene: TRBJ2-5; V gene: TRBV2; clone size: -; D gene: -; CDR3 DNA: TGTGCCAGCGATATGGTCAGCCAAGAGACCCAGTACTTC; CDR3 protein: CASDMVSQETQYF
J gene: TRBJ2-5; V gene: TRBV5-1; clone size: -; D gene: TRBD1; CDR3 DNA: TGCGCCAGCAGCCAACCAACAGGGGGTGTGGAGACCCAGTACTTC; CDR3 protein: CASSQPTGGVETQYF
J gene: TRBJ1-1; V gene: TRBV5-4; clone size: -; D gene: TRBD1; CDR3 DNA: TGTGCCAGCAGCTTTACAGGGGGAAACCCTGAAGCTTTCTTT; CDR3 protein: CASSFTGGNPEAFF
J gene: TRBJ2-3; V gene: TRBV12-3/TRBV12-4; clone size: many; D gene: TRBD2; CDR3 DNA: TGTGCCAGCAGTTTGGGAGGGGCCGGCACAGATACGCAGTATTTT; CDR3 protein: CASSLGGAGTDTQYF
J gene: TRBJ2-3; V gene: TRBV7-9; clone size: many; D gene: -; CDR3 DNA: TGTGCCAGCAGCTGGGCCTCTAGCACAGATACGCAGTATTTT; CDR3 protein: CASSWASSTDTQYF
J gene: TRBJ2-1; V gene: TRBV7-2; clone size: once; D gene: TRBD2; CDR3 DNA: TGTGCCAGCAGCCCCTTTCTAGCGGGGGTCTCCTACAATGAGCAGTTCTTC; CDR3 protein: CASSPFLAGVSYNEQFF
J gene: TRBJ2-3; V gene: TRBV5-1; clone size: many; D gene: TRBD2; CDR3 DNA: TGCGCCAGCAGCCGGGGGGTGGTTGGCACAGATACGCAGTATTTT; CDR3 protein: CASSRGVVGTDTQYF
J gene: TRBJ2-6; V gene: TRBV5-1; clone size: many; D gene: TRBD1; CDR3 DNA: TGCGCCAGCGGACAGGGGTTTAGCTCTGGGGCCAACGTCCTGACTTTC; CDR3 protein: CASGQGFSSGANVLTF
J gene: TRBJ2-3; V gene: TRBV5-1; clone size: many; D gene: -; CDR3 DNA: TGCGCCAGCAGCTTGGACGGGGCCACGCAGTATTTT; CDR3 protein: CASSLDGATQYF